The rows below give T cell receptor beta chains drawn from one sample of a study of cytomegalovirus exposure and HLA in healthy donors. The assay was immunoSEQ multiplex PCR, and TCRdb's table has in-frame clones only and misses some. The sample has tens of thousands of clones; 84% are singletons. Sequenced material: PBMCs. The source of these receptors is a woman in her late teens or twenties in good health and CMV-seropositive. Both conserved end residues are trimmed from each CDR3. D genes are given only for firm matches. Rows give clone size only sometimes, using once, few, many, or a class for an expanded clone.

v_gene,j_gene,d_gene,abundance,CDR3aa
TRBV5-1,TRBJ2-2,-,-,ASRPSRGTGELF
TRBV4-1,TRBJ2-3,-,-,ASSFGLITTNTDTQY
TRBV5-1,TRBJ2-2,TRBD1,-,ASAGTGANTGELF
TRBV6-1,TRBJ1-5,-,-,ASSEDGGGNQPQH
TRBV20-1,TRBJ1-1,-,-,SANRGTEAF
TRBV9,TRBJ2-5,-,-,ASSAGQHQETQY
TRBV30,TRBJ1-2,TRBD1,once,AWRAPPGTGIGYT
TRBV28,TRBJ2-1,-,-,ASSPTGGEDYNEQF
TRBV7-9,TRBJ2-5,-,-,ASSLAGPGIQFQETQY
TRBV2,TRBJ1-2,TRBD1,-,ASSGGFYGYT
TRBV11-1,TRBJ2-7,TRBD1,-,ASSQATGGVYEQY
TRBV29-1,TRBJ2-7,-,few,SVRTDPREQY
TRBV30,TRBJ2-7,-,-,AWILRDTVESYEQY
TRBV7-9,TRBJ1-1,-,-,ASSLDRDTEAF